The 26 T cell receptor beta chains below were found in one sample sequenced in a study of CD8+ T cells in alopecia areata. The treatment is: oral pan-JAK inhibitor, 5-10 mg twice daily. Sequencing used cDNA as its template, made by extracting RNA and reverse transcribing it. The protocol was immunoSEQ multiplex PCR, while the TCRdb copy is restricted to in-frame clones and leaves out a portion. The data contain about 150,000 clones, about two thirds of them singletons. The sequencing here drew on CD4+ T cells sorted from blood, taken at week 4, from a patient treated with tofacitinib. Receptors were obtained from a human donor with alopecia areata.

The V call is TRBV5-4, the J call TRBJ2-2; TRBD2 might be the D (6 bases). This CDR3 region has 15 residues. Germline V gives CDR1 SGHNT, CDR2 YYREEE (reference sequence). V gave up 0 bases and J gave up 6 bases, with 12 bases separating them. The CDR3 coding sequence is TGTGCCAGCAGCTTGGGACTAGTCGGGTCCGGGGAGCTGTTTTTT. Translated: CASSLGLVGSGELFF.

This chain joins TRBV5-6 and TRBJ2-4, with 7 nucleotides matching TRBD2. Germline lookup yields CDR1 SGHDT and CDR2 YYEEEE. V shed 3 bases, J shed 8 bases, and the junction held 11 bases outside the gene matches. This CDR3 region has 15 residues. As DNA, the CDR3 is TGTGCCAGCAGCTGGGGACCGAACCGGGGGGACATTCAGTACTTC. Protein product: CASSWGPNRGDIQYF.

The chain carries TRBV2 and TRBJ2-3; D is ambiguous. Trimming removed 3 bases at V and 4 bases at J, with 5 bases between. This CDR3 is 12 amino acids long. Germline V CDR1 and CDR2: SNHLY, FYNNEI. CDR3 residues: CASSDRSDTQYF. CDR3 in DNA: TGTGCCAGCAGTGACAGGTCAGATACGCAGTATTTT. Drawing the rest from reference TRBV2 and TRBJ2-3, the complete variable domain is EPEVTQTPSHQVTQMGQEVILRCVPISNHLYFYWYRQILGQKVEFLVSFYNNEISEKSEIFDDQFSVERPDGSNFTLKIRSTKLEDSAMYFCASSDRSDTQYFGPGTRLTVL.

A single count supports this clone. The V call is TRBV7-2, the J call TRBJ1-2; 7 bases map to TRBD1. The CDR3 contains 13 residues. Germline V gene data show CDR1 as SGHTA and CDR2 as FQGNSA. The junction had 1 base not matched to a gene; V was cut back by 4 bases and J by 2 bases. CDR3 sequence reads: CASSSGQNYGYTF. The DNA of the CDR3 is TGTGCCAGCAGCTCGGGACAGAACTATGGCTACACCTTC.

This clone has more than one count but fewer than ten. The gene calls are TRBV30 and TRBJ1-6; D is unclear. Germline assignment: CDR1 GTSNPN and CDR2 SVGIG (reference sequence). CDR3 length: 14 amino acids. Deletions cut 5 bases from V and 0 bases from J, with 8 bases between. This CDR3 reads CAWGLYSYNSPLHF. CDR3 nucleotide sequence: TGTGCCTGGGGACTCTACTCCTATAATTCACCCCTCCACTTT.

This clone was counted a few times. The rearrangement uses TRBV18 and TRBJ2-7; 7 bases agree with TRBD1. This CDR3 has 13 residues. Germline CDR1 KGHSH, CDR2 LQKENI. J gave up 3 bases and V 3 bases, and 2 bases lay outside the gene matches. The CDR3 is CASSPRDSYEQYF. DNA for the CDR3: TGTGCCAGCTCACCGAGGGACAGCTACGAGCAGTACTTC.

Only a few counts were recorded for this clone. J is TRBJ2-2 and V is TRBV7-3; 8 bases line up with TRBD1. V gave up 4 bases and J gave up 7 bases; unmatched junction bases: 5. Germline values: CDR1 SGHTA, CDR2 FQGTGA. This CDR3 contains 14 residues. The CDR3: CASSSQGASGELFF. The CDR3 coding sequence is TGTGCCAGCAGCTCCCAGGGGGCCAGCGGGGAGCTGTTTTTT. Complete variable domain (other parts from reference TRBV7-3 and TRBJ2-2): GAGVSQTPSNKVTEKGKYVELRCDPISGHTALYWYRQSLGQGPEFLIYFQGTGAADDSGLPNDRFFAVRPEGSVSTLKIQRTERGDSAVYLCASSSQGASGELFFGEGSRLTVL.

This clone was detected a few times. J is TRBJ2-5 and V is TRBV4-3; tentatively, D is TRBD1 or TRBD2 (5 bases each). Germline V gives CDR1 LGHNA, CDR2 YSLEER. This CDR3 has 15 residues. The V end lost 0 bases, the J end lost 5 bases, and 13 bases lay between the germline ends. This CDR3 reads CASSQEVRGAETQYF. The DNA of the CDR3 is TGCGCCAGCAGCCAAGAGGTCCGAGGGGCTGAGACCCAGTACTTC.

The J gene is TRBJ2-5, the V gene TRBV25-1; D is undetermined. Trimming stripped 0 bases from V and 7 bases from J, with 9 bases between. The CDR3 contains 13 residues. Germline assignment: CDR1 MGHDK and CDR2 SYGVNS. The CDR3 DNA reads TGTGCCAGCAGTGAATACACTGGCGCGACCCAGTACTTC. Translation gives CASSEYTGATQYF. The full variable domain, its missing parts supplied by reference TRBV25-1 and TRBJ2-5, is EADIYQTPRYLVIGTGKKITLECSQTMGHDKMYWYQQDPGMELHLIHYSYGVNSTEKGDLSSESTVSRIRTEHFPLTLESARPSHTSQYLCASSEYTGATQYFGPGTRLLVL.

The J gene is TRBJ1-1, the V gene TRBV5-1; D may be TRBD1 (6 bases). Trimming left V 1 base short and J 3 bases short, with 7 bases between. Germline CDR1 reads SGHRS; CDR2 reads YFSETQ. The CDR3 is 13 amino acids. The CDR3 region has the DNA TGCGCCAGCAGCTTGACAGGGTACACTGAAGCTTTCTTT. It translates to CASSLTGYTEAFF.

This chain links TRBV4-2 with TRBJ1-2; D not resolved. Trimming shortened V by 0 bases and J by 3 bases, and 11 bases separated the two germline ends. The CDR3 consists of 15 residues. The germline V gene has CDR1 LGHNA and CDR2 YNFKEQ. In nucleotides, the CDR3 is TGTGCCAGCAGCCAAGATATACGGACGGACTATGGCTACACCTTC. Protein: CASSQDIRTDYGYTF.

On this clone: The sample contains more than one DNA sequence encoding this CDR3. The chain couples TRBV18 to TRBJ1-6; the D is unclear. V was pared by 3 bases and J by 0 bases, with 9 bases between. From germline, CDR1 is KGHSH and CDR2 LQKENI. This CDR3 has 16 amino acids. The CDR3: CASSPTESSYNSPLHF. The CDR3 region has the DNA TGTGCCAGCTCACCTACCGAGAGCTCCTATAATTCACCCCTCCACTTT.

This rearrangement joins TRBV27 to TRBJ2-7; 7 bases line up with TRBD1. Germline CDR1 reads MNHEY; CDR2 reads SMNVEV (reference sequence). Trimming cost V 4 bases and J 2 bases; bases outside gene matches: 8. The CDR3 length is 15 residues. The CDR3, as DNA: TGTGCCAGCAGTTCTCCGGGACAGTACCCCTACGAGCAGTACTTC. Its protein is CASSSPGQYPYEQYF.

The genes are TRBV14 and TRBJ2-6; tentatively, D is TRBD1 or TRBD2 (6 bases each). Looked up from germline, CDR1 is SGHDN and CDR2 is FVKESK. The ends were cut back, 4 bases at V and 0 bases at J, with 13 bases in the middle. The length of the CDR3 is 17 residues. CDR3 region: CASSRRDTPSGANVLTF. CDR3 nucleotide sequence: TGTGCCAGCAGCCGGCGGGACACCCCCTCTGGGGCCAACGTCCTGACTTTC.

The V gene is TRBV5-1, the J gene TRBJ2-7, with D possibly matching TRBD1 (5 bases). With 0 bases removed from V and 2 bases from J, the gap between germline ends came to 9 bases. From germline, CDR1 is SGHRS and CDR2 YFSETQ. The length of the CDR3 is 14 residues. The CDR3 is CASSLARQPYEQYF. The CDR3 DNA sequence: TGCGCCAGCAGCTTGGCCAGACAGCCCTACGAGCAGTACTTC.

This rearrangement joins TRBV6-1 to TRBJ1-1, with D uncertain. V lost 3 bases to trimming and J lost 1 base, with 9 bases between them. In germline, CDR1 is MNHNS, CDR2 SASEGT. The length of the CDR3 is 14 residues. The CDR3 region is CASSEALGNTEAFF. The CDR3 nucleotides are TGTGCCAGCAGTGAGGCACTAGGGAACACTGAAGCTTTCTTT.

The J gene is TRBJ2-1, the V gene TRBV11-3; 8 bases map to TRBD2. V shed 5 bases, J shed 2 bases, and the junction held 5 bases outside the gene matches. The CDR3 length is 15 residues. The germline V gene encodes CDR1 SGHNT and CDR2 YENEEA. The CDR3 coding sequence is TGTGCCAGCAGCGCTGTAGCGGGGACCTACAATGAGCAGTTCTTC. It codes for CASSAVAGTYNEQFF.

This clone has only a few counts. The chain links TRBV19 to TRBJ2-5, with 12 bases that match TRBD2. The CDR3 sequence is 16 residues long. The V and J ends lost 4 bases and 4 bases, in that order; junction bases with no gene match: 7. Germline loops: CDR1 LNHDA, CDR2 SQIVND (reference sequence). The CDR3 is CASSSRGLAGGETQYF. Written as DNA, the CDR3 is TGTGCCAGTAGTAGCCGGGGACTAGCGGGCGGAGAGACCCAGTACTTC.

The V call is TRBV2, the J call TRBJ2-3; D possibly uses TRBD1 or TRBD2 (5 bases each). Germline values: CDR1 SNHLY, CDR2 FYNNEI. Trimming removed 5 bases from V and 10 bases from J, with 19 bases in between. The CDR3 sequence is 14 residues long. The CDR3 DNA is TGTGCCAGCAGTAACCATCTAACCGGGACCGCGCAGTATTTT. This translates into CASSNHLTGTAQYF.

This rearrangement joins TRBV29-1 to TRBJ2-2, with 7 positions matching TRBD1. The CDR3 loop spans 12 amino acids. Trimming took 7 bases from V and 3 from J; bases not matched to a gene: 2. The V gene's germline CDR1 is SQVTM and CDR2 ANQGSEA. The CDR3 loop reads CSADRDTGELFF. In nucleotides, the CDR3 is TGCAGCGCCGACAGGGACACCGGGGAGCTGTTTTTT.

This chain links TRBV30 with TRBJ2-3, with 7 bases fitting TRBD1. The CDR3 has 15 residues. Looked up from germline, CDR1 is GTSNPN and CDR2 is SVGIG (reference sequence). V was clipped by 3 bases and J by 0 bases; unmatched bases: 6. Here the CDR3 reads CAWRLPGQSTDTQYF. CDR3 nucleotide sequence: TGTGCCTGGAGATTACCGGGACAGAGCACAGATACGCAGTATTTT.

The chain links TRBV9 to TRBJ1-5, with unresolved D. The germline gives CDR1 SGDLS, CDR2 YYNGEE. There are 13 residues in the CDR3. The V and J ends lost 0 bases and 13 bases respectively, with 14 bases between them. CDR3 protein: CASSVDPGEKQHF. In DNA form, the CDR3 reads TGTGCCAGCAGCGTAGACCCAGGCGAAAAACAGCATTTT.

The chain carries TRBV29-1 and TRBJ1-5; TRBD1 agrees at 9 bases. Germline lookup yields CDR1 SQVTM and CDR2 ANQGSEA. The ends lost 0 bases at V and 9 bases at J; junction bases unmatched: 3. The CDR3 has 13 residues. The CDR3: CSVEEDRGSPQHF. In nucleotides, the CDR3 is TGCAGCGTTGAAGAGGACAGGGGTTCGCCCCAGCATTTT.

This clone showed up just a few times. V and J are TRBV9 and TRBJ1-2; the D gene is possibly TRBD1 (5 bases). The CDR3 extends over 16 amino acids. V lost 0 bases and J lost 0, with 12 bases in between. Germline-derived CDR1 and CDR2 are SGDLS and YYNGEE. CDR3 sequence: CASSVGDSFTNYGYTF. CDR3 DNA: TGTGCCAGCAGCGTAGGGGACTCTTTCACTAACTATGGCTACACCTTC.

The chain couples TRBV7-2 to TRBJ2-7; 8 bases line up with TRBD1. Germline lookup yields CDR1 SGHTA and CDR2 FQGNSA. Trimming removed 3 bases from V and 3 bases from J; junction bases left unmatched: 4. The length of the CDR3 is 14 residues. The CDR3 DNA sequence: TGTGCCAGCAGCTTTCGCAGGGGGCTCTACGAGCAGTACTTC. Its translation is CASSFRRGLYEQYF.

The V call is TRBV30, the J call TRBJ2-5; D not certain. This CDR3 region has 12 residues. Per the germline V gene, CDR1 is GTSNPN and CDR2 is SVGIG (reference sequence). The germline V and J ends were trimmed by 2 bases and 5 bases, with 9 bases remaining between them. CDR3 loop: CAWSPAGETQYF. As DNA, the CDR3 is TGTGCCTGGAGTCCCGCTGGGGAGACCCAGTACTTC.